Following are 11 T cell receptor beta chains from one sample sequenced in a study of regulatory T cells in long-lasting Graves disease. Sample time point: newly diagnosed GD, antithyroid drugs for less than 3 months. The TCR library was made from RNA extracted from PBMCs. iRepertoire HTBI primers and Arm-PCR of CDR3 regions built TCR beta libraries. TCRdb re-analysed the multiplex PCR reads in MiXCR, keeping a single row per CDR3 protein. The sample includes 350,000 to 500,000 distinct CDR3 sequences, around 15% of them seen just once. Separately, the same data were catalogued under a study of T cells in Graves' hyperthyroidism and ophthalmopathy.

This material consisted of peripheral blood mononuclear cells (PBMCs), taken at new diagnosis, from a patient treated with antithyroid drugs. Source of these receptors: a woman in her fifties or sixties with Graves disease.

This clonotype appeared a few times. This chain links TRBV7-8 with TRBJ2-5; 14 positions agree with TRBD2. Germline V lookup: CDR1 SGHVS, CDR2 FQNEAQ. The CDR3 totals 16 residues. Losses at the gene ends were 4 bases for V and 5 bases for J; bases not matched to a gene: 6. The CDR3: CASSSGLAGAGETQYF. CDR3 DNA sequence: TGTGCCAGCAGCTCGGGACTAGCGGGAGCCGGGGAGACCCAGTACTTC. The whole variable domain, remainder taken from reference TRBV7-8 and TRBJ2-5, is GAGVSQSPRYKVAKRGQDVALRCDPISGHVSLFWYQQALGQGPEFLTYFQNEAQLDKSGLPSDRFFAERPEGSVSTLKIQRTQQEDSAVYLCASSSGLAGAGETQYFGPGTRLLVL.

J is TRBJ1-3 and V is TRBV5-8; D may be TRBD1 (5 bases). V gave up 2 bases and J gave up 0 bases, with 12 bases separating them. Germline V gives CDR1 SGHTS, CDR2 YDEGEE. The CDR3 totals 16 residues. In DNA form, the CDR3 reads TGTGCCAGCAGCTTATGGGCAGGGAACTCTGGAAACACCATATATTTT. Encoded protein: CASSLWAGNSGNTIYF.

This chain uses TRBV28 with TRBJ2-7; D call uncertain. CDR3 length: 14 amino acids. V shed 6 bases and J shed 2 bases, with 14 bases lying between them. The germline V gene encodes CDR1 MDHEN and CDR2 SYDVKM. CDR3 in amino acids: CASSFDHRPYEQYF. DNA for the CDR3: TGTGCCAGCAGCTTTGACCACCGCCCCTACGAGCAGTACTTC. The full variable domain, rest sourced from reference TRBV28 and TRBJ2-7, is DVKVTQSSRYLVKRTGEKVFLECVQDMDHENMFWYRQDPGLGLRLIYFSYDVKMKEKGDIPEGYSVSREKKERFSLILESASTNQTSMYLCASSFDHRPYEQYFGPGTRLTVT.

This clonotype has a count of ten or more. The germline gene is not matched at one end of the junction; a read error may be the cause. The rearrangement joins TRBV5-1 to TRBJ2-7, with TRBD1 identical over 10 bases. Germline CDR1 reads SGHRS; CDR2 reads YFSETQ. The length of the CDR3 is 16 residues. The CDR3 DNA follows: TGTGCCAGCAGCTGGGGACAGGGGAGCGGGGCCTACGAGCAGTACTTC. It specifies CASSWGQGSGAYEQYF.

The chain joins TRBV3-1 to TRBJ2-1; D gene ambiguous. The V end was cut by 3 bases, the J end by 9 bases, with 18 bases between. The germline V gene has CDR1 LGHDT and CDR2 YNNKEL (reference sequence). The CDR3 is made up of 15 amino acids. CDR3 coding DNA: TGTGCCAGCAGCCAGCAAGGGTATCCCTGGGGTGAGCAGTTCTTC. Its translation: CASSQQGYPWGEQFF.

V usage is TRBV5-1 and J usage is TRBJ1-6; D ambiguous. CDR3 length: 16 residues. Trimming pared 4 bases from V and 0 bases from J, leaving 11 bases between. CDR1 and CDR2 from the germline V gene are SGHRS and YFSETQ. The CDR3 loop reads CASSRSGSSYNSPLHF. CDR3 DNA: TGCGCCAGCAGCCGCTCGGGGAGCTCCTATAATTCACCCCTCCACTTT.

This clonotype was seen ten or more times. The V and J genes are TRBV3-1 and TRBJ2-1; 10 bases map to TRBD1. Germline V CDR1 and CDR2: LGHDT, YNNKEL (reference sequence). The ends lost 4 bases at V and 6 bases at J; junction bases unmatched: 6. This CDR3 comprises 15 residues. The CDR3 DNA is TGTGCCAGCAGCCCCGGGACAGGGGTCCTCAATGAGCAGTTCTTC. Translated, it gives CASSPGTGVLNEQFF.

This clonotype was counted many times. The chain links TRBV9 to TRBJ1-2, with 7 bases fitting TRBD1. Germline CDR1 is SGDLS and CDR2 is YYNGEE. The CDR3 covers 16 residues. Trimming cost V 1 base and J 2 bases; bases outside gene matches: 8. CDR3 residues: CASSVHRTGANYGYTF. The CDR3 region has the DNA TGTGCCAGCAGCGTACACCGGACAGGAGCCAACTATGGCTACACCTTC.

The sample holds many counts of this clonotype. This chain uses TRBV12-3 or TRBV12-4 with TRBJ2-1; D is undetermined. The CDR3 runs to 14 residues. V was clipped by 2 bases and J by 5 bases, with 10 bases between them. CDR3 residues: CASSLLGRNNEQFF. In DNA, the CDR3 is TGTGCCAGCAGTTTACTAGGCCGTAACAATGAGCAGTTCTTC.

Note on this clonotype: No conserved phenylalanine or tryptophan is present at the end of the CDR3, so a read error is the likely explanation. Because the CDR3's place on the DNA is in doubt, the DNA is left out and the CDR3 is given as listed by TCRdb. V is TRBV10-3 and J is TRBJ2-3; TRBD2 is the table's D call, not checked against the DNA. The CDR3 sequence runs 13 residues, both termini included. CDR1 and CDR2 (germline): ENHRY, SYGVKD. This CDR3 is CAISPRLAGAAIY.

This clonotype was counted many times. V is TRBV6-1 and J is TRBJ2-1; 10 nucleotides agree with TRBD1. The CDR3 spans 17 residues. The V gene end was trimmed by 5 bases and the J gene end by 4 bases; junction bases not matched to a gene: 11. The germline gives CDR1 MNHNS, CDR2 SASEGT. This chain's CDR3 is CASSKRRPGQGYNEQFF. In DNA, the CDR3 is TGTGCCAGCAGTAAAAGACGACCGGGACAGGGGTACAATGAGCAGTTCTTC.